The 5 T cell receptor beta chains below were found in one sample sequenced in a study of cytomegalovirus exposure and HLA in healthy donors. Both 60 Vbeta primers and 13 Jbeta primers went into the PCR. Clones were read by immunoSEQ multiplex PCR, and TCRdb kept only the in-frame ones, dropping some. This table holds approximately 160,000 clones, about three quarters found once. What was sequenced was PBMCs. Receptor source: a woman aged 35 to 49 in good health and CMV-seropositive.

J is TRBJ1-5 and V is TRBV19; 7 nucleotides agree with TRBD1. CDR3 length: 16 residues. CDR1 and CDR2 from the germline V gene are LNHDA and SQIVND (reference sequence). Trimming removed 3 bases from V and 6 bases from J; junction bases left unmatched: 11. CDR3 amino acids: CASSIADRDGSQPQHF. In DNA form, the CDR3 reads TGTGCCAGTAGTATCGCTGACAGGGATGGAAGTCAGCCCCAGCATTTT. The whole variable domain, remainder taken from reference TRBV19 and TRBJ1-5, is DGGITQSPKYLFRKEGQNVTLSCEQNLNHDAMYWYRQDPGQGLRLIYYSQIVNDFQKGDIAEGYSVSREKKESFPLTVTSAQKNPTAFYLCASSIADRDGSQPQHFGDGTRLSIL.

The gene calls are TRBV18 and TRBJ2-7, with D maybe TRBD1 (5 bases). Germline V gene lookup returns CDR1 KGHSH and CDR2 LQKENI. Trimming took 6 bases from V and 0 from J, leaving 12 bases between them. This CDR3 has 14 residues. CDR3 amino acids: CASSSSTDSYEQYF. CDR3 in DNA: TGTGCCAGCTCCTCTTCGACAGACTCCTACGAGCAGTACTTC.

The chain carries TRBV6-4 and TRBJ2-3, with TRBD2 matching over 7 bases. Germline V CDR1 and CDR2: MRHNA, SNTAGT. After removal of 4 bases from V and 0 bases from J, the junction contained 19 bases not matched to a gene. The CDR3 contains 20 residues. Written as DNA, the CDR3 is TGTGCCAGCAGTGCCCTCCGGGACTACGCCCGCGCCTCTAGCACAGATACGCAGTATTTT. Amino acids: CASSALRDYARASSTDTQYF.

J is TRBJ1-1 and V is TRBV6-5; D gene unclear. V was trimmed by 2 bases and J by 2 bases, leaving 15 bases between them. Looked up from germline, CDR1 is MNHEY and CDR2 is SVGAGI. CDR3 length: 16 amino acids. CDR3 protein: CASSYIGRERNTEAFF. CDR3 bases: TGTGCCAGCAGTTACATTGGGCGGGAGAGAAACACTGAAGCTTTCTTT.

CDR3 in DNA: TGCGCCAGCAGCCAAGCCCGGGAAGGGATGCGAGAGACCCAGTACTTC. Its protein product is CASSQAREGMRETQYF. The chain has TRBV4-1 and TRBJ2-5, with D possibly being TRBD2 (5 bases). The ends were cut back, 1 base at V and 4 bases at J, with 16 bases in the middle. Germline loops: CDR1 MGHRA, CDR2 YSYEKL. The CDR3 spans 16 residues.